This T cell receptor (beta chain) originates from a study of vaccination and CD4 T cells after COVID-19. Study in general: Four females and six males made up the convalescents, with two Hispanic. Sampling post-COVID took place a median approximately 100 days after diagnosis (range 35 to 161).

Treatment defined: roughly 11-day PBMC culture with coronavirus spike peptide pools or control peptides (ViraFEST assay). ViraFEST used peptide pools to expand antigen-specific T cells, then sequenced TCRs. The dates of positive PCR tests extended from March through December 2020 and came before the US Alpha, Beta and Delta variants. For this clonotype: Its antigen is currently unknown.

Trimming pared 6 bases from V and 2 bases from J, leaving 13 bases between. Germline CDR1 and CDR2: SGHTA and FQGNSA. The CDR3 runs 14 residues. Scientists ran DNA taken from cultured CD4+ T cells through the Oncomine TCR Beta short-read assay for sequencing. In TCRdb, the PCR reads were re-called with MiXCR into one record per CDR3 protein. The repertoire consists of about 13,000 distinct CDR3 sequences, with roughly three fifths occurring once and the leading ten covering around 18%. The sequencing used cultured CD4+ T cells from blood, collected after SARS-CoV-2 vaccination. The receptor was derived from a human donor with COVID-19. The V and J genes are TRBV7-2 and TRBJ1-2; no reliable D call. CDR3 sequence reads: CASRPTSFNYGYTF. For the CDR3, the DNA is TGTGCCAGCAGGCCGACAAGTTTCAACTATGGCTACACCTTC.